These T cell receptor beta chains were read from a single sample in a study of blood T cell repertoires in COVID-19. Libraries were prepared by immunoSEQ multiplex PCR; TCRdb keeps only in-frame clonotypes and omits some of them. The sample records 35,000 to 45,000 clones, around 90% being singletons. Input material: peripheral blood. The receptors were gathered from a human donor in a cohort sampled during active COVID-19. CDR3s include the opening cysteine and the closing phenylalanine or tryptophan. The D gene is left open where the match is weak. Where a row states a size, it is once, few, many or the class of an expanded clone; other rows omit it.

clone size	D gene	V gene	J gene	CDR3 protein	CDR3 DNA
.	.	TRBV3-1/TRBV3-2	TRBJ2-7	CASSQDSEQYF	TGTGCCAGCAGCCAAGACAGCGAGCAGTACTTC
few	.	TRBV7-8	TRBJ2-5	CASSLSHQETQYF	TGTGCCAGCAGCTTATCCCATCAAGAGACCCAGTACTTC
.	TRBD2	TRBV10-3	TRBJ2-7	CAISGTSGSHEQYF	TGTGCCATCAGTGGGACTAGCGGGAGCCACGAGCAGTACTTC
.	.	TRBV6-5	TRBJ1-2	CASSFNLGGRGYTF	TGTGCCAGCAGTTTTAACTTAGGGGGACGGGGCTACACCTTC
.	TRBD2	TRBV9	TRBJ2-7	CASSVEGGTSGDEQYF	TGTGCCAGCAGCGTAGAAGGCGGGACTAGCGGAGACGAGCAGTACTTC
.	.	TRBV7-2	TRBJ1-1	CASSRTSGANTEAFF	TGTGCCAGCAGCCGCACCTCAGGGGCGAACACTGAAGCTTTCTTT
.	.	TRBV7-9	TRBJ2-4	CASSLAEGKNIQYF	TGTGCCAGCAGCTTAGCGGAGGGCAAAAACATTCAGTACTTC
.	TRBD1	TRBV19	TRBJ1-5	CASSIMQGENQPQHF	TGTGCCAGTAGTATTATGCAGGGGGAAAATCAGCCCCAGCATTTT
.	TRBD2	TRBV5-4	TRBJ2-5	CASSLGGSTETQYF	TGTGCCAGCAGCTTAGGCGGGAGTACAGAGACCCAGTACTTC
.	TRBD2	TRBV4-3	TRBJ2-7	CASSQVLAGGYEQYF	TGCGCCAGCAGCCAAGTGTTAGCGGGAGGGTACGAGCAGTACTTC
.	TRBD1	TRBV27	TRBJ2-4	CASTDRGDIQYF	TGTGCCAGCACCGACAGGGGAGACATTCAGTACTTC
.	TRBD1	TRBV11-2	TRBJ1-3	CASSPHRGHGNTIYF	TGTGCCAGCAGCCCACACAGGGGGCATGGAAACACCATATATTTT
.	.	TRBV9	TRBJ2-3	CASSVQGRGTDTQYF	TGTGCCAGCAGCGTACAGGGGCGCGGAACAGATACGCAGTATTTT
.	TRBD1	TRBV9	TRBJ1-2	CASSVDRGYGYTF	TGTGCCAGCAGCGTTGACAGGGGATATGGCTACACCTTC
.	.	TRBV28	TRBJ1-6	CASSPSGPRSPLHF	TGTGCCAGCAGCCCCTCAGGGCCTCGTTCACCCCTCCACTTT
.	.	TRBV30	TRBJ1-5	CAWSPGDNQPQHF	TGTGCCTGGAGTCCCGGGGATAATCAGCCCCAGCATTTT
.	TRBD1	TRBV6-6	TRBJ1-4	CASNGQGNEKLFF	TGTGCCAGCAACGGACAGGGCAATGAAAAACTGTTTTTT
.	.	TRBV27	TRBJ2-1	CASSKTGPSYNEQFF	TGTGCCAGCAGTAAGACAGGTCCTTCCTACAATGAGCAGTTCTTC
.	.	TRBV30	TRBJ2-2	CGSPTGLTGELFF	TGTGGCTCCCCGACAGGTCTCACCGGGGAGCTGTTTTTT
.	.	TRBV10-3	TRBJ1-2	CAISESGGHGYGYTF	TGTGCCATCAGTGAGTCGGGGGGGCACGGCTATGGCTACACCTTC
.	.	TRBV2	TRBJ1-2	CASSYKQGDGGYTF	TGTGCCAGCAGTTACAAACAGGGCGATGGGGGCTACACCTTC
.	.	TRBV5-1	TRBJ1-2	CASSFRDNRYGYTF	TGCGCCAGCAGCTTCCGGGATAATCGGTATGGCTACACCTTC
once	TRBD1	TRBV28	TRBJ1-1	CASSLRGRGTEAFF	TGTGCCAGCAGTTTGAGGGGGCGGGGCACTGAAGCTTTCTTT
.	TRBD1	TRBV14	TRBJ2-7	CASSQPGQGFVYF	TGTGCCAGCAGCCAACCGGGACAGGGATTCGTATACTTC